This T cell receptor (beta chain) was sequenced for a study of shared clonotypes between healthy human individuals. Trimming stripped 2 bases from V and 8 bases from J, with 15 bases between. Per the germline V gene, CDR1 is SGHTA and CDR2 is FQGNSA. This CDR3 contains 14 residues. Study results and caveats: Naive subsets generally exceeded memory subsets in estimated richness.

Measured with immunoSEQ multiplex PCR; TCRdb has only the in-frame clones, and not every one. The repertoire holds more than 500,000 clones, with roughly 95% as singletons. This clone was seen only once. Its antigen is not identified. The chain combines TRBV7-2 with TRBJ1-2, with D possibly being TRBD1 (6 bases). The specimen was naive CD4+ T cells sorted from blood. Stated subset: CD45RA+ positively selected. The sequence was obtained from a woman aged 25-40 years in good health. Here the CDR3 reads CASSLRRGAEGYTF. CDR3 DNA: TGTGCCAGCAGCTTAAGGAGGGGGGCCGAGGGCTACACCTTC.